This paragraph covers one T cell receptor (beta chain) sequence. This entry belongs to a study of blood T cells in healthy people across ages. This CDR3 has 14 residues. Per germline, CDR1 SGHRS and CDR2 YFSETQ. V dropped 0 bases and J dropped 6 bases, with 12 bases sitting between them. Alongside a J-beta primer mix, a sample-barcoded 5' primer served in a second PCR lasting about 7 to 12 cycles. A tag from a template-switch adaptor with 12 random nucleotides marked each cDNA molecule. In TCRdb, the 5' RACE reads were re-called with MiXCR into one record per CDR3 protein. In the table there are 600,000 to 650,000 distinct CDR3 sequences, approximately 59% of which are singletons.

Sequenced input: blood. J is TRBJ1-2 and V is TRBV5-1; no definite D call. This sequence originates from a man between 60 and 75 years old in good health. The CDR3 here is CASSLGGVGDGYTF. CDR3 bases: TGCGCCAGCAGCTTGGGAGGAGTAGGCGATGGCTACACCTTC.